The source of this T cell receptor (beta chain) is a study of cytomegalovirus exposure and HLA in healthy donors. V was pared by 4 bases and J by 3 bases, with 12 bases of the junction left unmatched. Germline V gene data show CDR1 as MNHNS and CDR2 as SASEGT. This CDR3 spans 17 amino acids. The PCR employed 60 Vbeta primers together with 13 Jbeta primers. The table came from immunoSEQ multiplex PCR; TCRdb's copy has only in-frame clones and leaves some out. There are 130,000 to 150,000 clones in the sample; approximately 72% occur only once, and roughly 2.1% lies in the top ten. This clonotype originated in a man between 40 and 49 years old in good health and CMV-seronegative. The material sequenced was PBMCs. V gene TRBV6-1 combines with J gene TRBJ2-1; 7 nucleotides agree with TRBD2. The CDR3 reads CASSAPGSGINYNEQFF. CDR3 sequence (DNA): TGTGCCAGCAGTGCCCCGGGGAGCGGGATTAACTACAATGAGCAGTTCTTC.